This T cell receptor (beta chain) was observed in a study of T cell clonality in common variable immunodeficiency. Notes on the study in general: TCRbeta clonality was increased in CVID versus healthy controls. Compared with controls, CVID subjects had fewer shared TCRbeta clones.

This clone was seen at least ten times. What it binds is unknown. The read halts 3 residues ahead of the CDR3 end, with the missing end drawn from the germline J gene. V gave up 4 bases and J gave up 1 base, with 13 bases separating them. This CDR3 is 15 amino acids long. The germline gives CDR1 LNHDA, CDR2 SQIVND (reference sequence). Using immunoSEQ multiplex PCR, the repertoire was profiled, and TCRdb retains in-frame clones only, with some absent. This sample shows 30,000 to 40,000 clones and no singletons; around 3% rests with the ten largest. Sequences were obtained from peripheral blood mononuclear cells. This rearrangement joins TRBV19 to TRBJ1-1; D is possibly TRBD1 (5 bases). The origin of this receptor is a person aged 18 to 75 in good health. CDR3 DNA, as far as it was read: TGTGCCAGTAGTAGCAGGGATCGCGGGAACACTGAA. Amino acid sequence: CASSSRDRGNTE. The full CDR3 protein reads CASSSRDRGNTEAFF. The whole variable domain, filled in from reference TRBV19 and TRBJ1-1, reads DGGITQSPKYLFRKEGQNVTLSCEQNLNHDAMYWYRQDPGQGLRLIYYSQIVNDFQKGDIAEGYSVSREKKESFPLTVTSAQKNPTAFYLCASSSRDRGNTEAFFGQGTRLTVV.